This T cell receptor beta chain appears in the sequencing data of a study of CD8+ T cells in alopecia areata. Study-level results: Sequencing of scalp tissue also captures the resident alphabeta T cells of normal skin.

The germline gives CDR1 SNHLY, CDR2 FYNNEI. The CDR3 is made up of 13 amino acids. The junction had 2 bases not matched to a gene; V was cut back by 4 bases and J by 6 bases. About this clone: Its target is unknown.

Peripheral blood, together with lesional scalp punch biopsies, was collected from alopecia areata patients. As the sequencing template, cDNA was produced by extracting RNA and reverse transcribing it. Clones were read by immunoSEQ multiplex PCR, and TCRdb kept only the in-frame ones, dropping some. The sample contains about 180,000 clones, 65% to 75% of which appear only once. The clonotype originates from a human donor with alopecia areata. The input for sequencing was CD8+ T cells sorted from blood, taken at week 0. J is TRBJ1-5 and V is TRBV2; 8 nucleotides match TRBD1. CDR3 loop: CASSGTGIQPQHF. The DNA of the CDR3 is TGTGCCAGCAGTGGGACAGGGATTCAGCCCCAGCATTTT.